What follows are 30 T cell receptor beta chains derived from one specimen sequenced in a study of regulatory T cells in long-lasting Graves disease. Time point denoted: newly diagnosed GD, antithyroid drugs for less than 3 months. The TCR library used RNA extracted from PBMCs. Relying on iRepertoire HTBI primers and Arm-PCR of CDR3 regions, the team built TCR beta libraries. TCRdb passed the multiplex PCR reads through MiXCR, listing each CDR3 protein once. The sample yields 540,000 or so distinct CDR3 sequences, less than 15% seen once. The same sample was also used in a study of T cells in Graves' hyperthyroidism and ophthalmopathy.

The specimen comprised peripheral blood mononuclear cells (PBMCs), sampled at new diagnosis, from a patient treated with antithyroid drugs. These receptors all stem from a man aged 25 to 40 with Graves disease.

The chain is built from TRBV19 and TRBJ2-7; the D is unclear. V gave up 3 bases and J gave up 3 bases, with 9 bases separating them. The CDR3 has 13 residues. From germline, CDR1 is LNHDA and CDR2 SQIVND (reference sequence). The CDR3 loop reads CASSISTVYEQYF. In DNA, the CDR3 is TGTGCCAGTAGTATCAGCACAGTCTACGAGCAGTACTTC.

This clonotype was counted many times. This sequence joins TRBV11-3 and TRBJ2-1; 8 positions agree with TRBD2. CDR1 and CDR2 from the germline V gene are SGHNT and YENEEA. The CDR3 covers 15 residues. V shed 1 base, J shed 8 bases, and the junction held 7 bases outside the gene matches. The CDR3 DNA follows: TGTGCCAGCAGCTTAGGTACAGCGGGAGACCATGAGCAGTTCTTC. Protein product: CASSLGTAGDHEQFF.

This clonotype has at least ten counts. The V call is TRBV20-1, the J call TRBJ2-1; D is uncertain. V lost 1 base to trimming and J lost 9 bases, with 13 bases between them. This CDR3 is built from 13 residues. CDR1 is DFQATT and CDR2 is SNEGSKA in the germline V gene (reference sequence). CDR3 residues: CSARGWDGSEQFF. In nucleotides, the CDR3 is TGCAGTGCTAGAGGGTGGGATGGAAGTGAGCAGTTCTTC.

The V call is TRBV12-3 or TRBV12-4, the J call TRBJ1-2, with a possible D match to TRBD1 (5 bases). The CDR3 length is 14 residues. Trimming stripped 5 bases from V and 8 bases from J, with 18 bases between. The CDR3 reads CASSPLGRVGGYTF. CDR3 sequence (DNA): TGTGCCAGCAGTCCCCTCGGCAGGGTAGGGGGCTACACCTTC.

This clonotype was counted a few times. The genes are TRBV27 and TRBJ2-3, with 12 bases identical to TRBD1. The J call may be wrong; the DNA end is better matched by TRBJ2-5. The CDR3 is 16 amino acids. Per germline, CDR1 MNHEY and CDR2 SMNVEV (reference sequence). CDR3 in amino acids: CASSLFGTGGGETQYF. CDR3 sequence (DNA): TGTGCCAGCAGCTTGTTTGGGACAGGGGGCGGTGAGACCCAGTACTTC.

This clonotype was seen at least ten times. The rearrangement links TRBV12-5 to TRBJ2-1; TRBD2 matches 10 bases. The J segment lost 6 bases and the V segment lost 0 bases, leaving 2 bases of the junction unmatched. This CDR3 has 15 amino acids. CDR1 LGHNT and CDR2 FRNRAP come from the germline V gene. The DNA of the CDR3 is TGTGCTAGTGGTTTGGTACCTAGCGGGAGCAATGAGCAGTTCTTC. Residues: CASGLVPSGSNEQFF.

This clonotype was counted many times. The chain uses TRBV20-1 and TRBJ2-5; tentative D call: TRBD2 (6 bases). Looked up from germline, CDR1 is DFQATT and CDR2 is SNEGSKA (reference sequence). The ends were cut back, 0 bases at V and 5 bases at J, with 19 bases in the middle. CDR3 length: 16 residues. The CDR3 is CSARDLGGEKPETQYF. CDR3 DNA sequence: TGCAGTGCTAGAGATCTCGGCGGGGAGAAGCCCGAGACCCAGTACTTC.

A word on this clonotype: At one end, the junction sequence differs from germline, possibly due to a read error. The V gene is TRBV24-1, the J gene TRBJ1-5, with D possibly being TRBD1 (5 bases). The CDR3 has 12 amino acids. The germline gives CDR1 KGHDR, CDR2 SFDVKD. CDR3 region: CVTAEGSQPQHF. CDR3 DNA: TGTGTCACCGCGGAGGGGAGTCAGCCCCAGCATTTT.

In its sample, this clonotype was seen many times. This chain links TRBV29-1 with TRBJ2-2, with 8 nucleotides matching TRBD1. CDR1 and CDR2 (germline): SQVTM, ANQGSEA. With V trimmed by 6 bases and J by 9 bases, 15 bases remained unmatched. CDR3 size: 15 residues. The CDR3 here is CSVPLGQGISWELFF. In DNA, the CDR3 is TGCAGCGTCCCTCTCGGACAGGGAATTTCCTGGGAGCTGTTTTTT.

This clonotype showed up just a few times. The genes are TRBV7-2 and TRBJ2-5, with 10 bases fitting TRBD2. CDR1 and CDR2 (germline): SGHTA, FQGNSA. With V trimmed by 4 bases and J by 2 bases, 7 bases remained unmatched. This CDR3 is 16 amino acids long. In DNA form, the CDR3 reads TGTGCCAGCAGCTCTCTAGCGGGAGTACGGCAAGAGACCCAGTACTTC. This encodes CASSSLAGVRQETQYF.

This clonotype was seen more than once but under ten times. V usage is TRBV7-9 and J usage is TRBJ2-2; D remains ambiguous. Per germline, CDR1 SEHNR and CDR2 FQNEAQ (reference sequence). Trimming left V 6 bases short and J 4 bases short, with 9 bases between. The CDR3 loop spans 13 amino acids. CDR3 sequence (DNA): TGTGCCAGCAGTCCTACTCCCACCGGGGAGCTGTTTTTT. It yields the protein CASSPTPTGELFF.

This clonotype was seen a handful of times. The V and J genes are TRBV24-1 and TRBJ2-3; TRBD1 might be the D (6 bases). The V end lost 12 bases, the J end lost 6 bases, and 21 bases lay between the germline ends. This CDR3 comprises 14 residues. Per germline, CDR1 KGHDR and CDR2 SFDVKD. CDR3 DNA: TGTGCCTCTCGTGGCAGGGGCCCTATGGATACGCAGTATTTT. Translated: CASRGRGPMDTQYF.

Details on this clonotype: The CDR3 does not close with the conserved phenylalanine or tryptophan, likely indicating a read error. The DNA is left out, because the CDR3 cannot be placed on it with certainty; the CDR3 is given as TCRdb lists it. The chain couples TRBV27 to TRBJ2-1; TRBD1, the table's D call, was not compared with the DNA. A total of 11 residues make up the CDR3, ends included. Germline V gene sequence: CDR1 MNHEY, CDR2 SMNVEV (reference sequence). The CDR3 loop reads CASSPPGGLRS.

V and J are TRBV12-3 or TRBV12-4 and TRBJ1-6; D gene unclear. V was cut by 6 bases and J by 10 bases, with 16 bases left in between. The CDR3 length is 14 residues. CDR3 DNA sequence: TGTGCCAGCAGCCTTCGCCCCCAGCTATCACCCCTCCACTTT. Protein: CASSLRPQLSPLHF.

This clonotype was seen ten or more times. One end of the junction does not line up with germline, which may come from a read error. This chain joins TRBV2 and TRBJ2-1, with 11 bases aligning to TRBD2. In germline, CDR1 is SNHLY, CDR2 FYNNEI. The CDR3 totals 13 residues. CDR3 residues: CASSRILAGGPNF. The CDR3 region has the DNA TGTGCCAGCAGCAGGATCCTAGCGGGAGGACCCAACTTC.

This clonotype occurred many times. The gene calls are TRBV27 and TRBJ1-1; possible D gene TRBD1, 5 bases. The CDR3 is 14 residues long. V lost 3 bases, J lost 7 bases, and 15 bases lay in between. Germline lookup yields CDR1 MNHEY and CDR2 SMNVEV (reference sequence). The CDR3 sequence is CASSFAGIRNEAFF. The DNA for the CDR3 is TGTGCCAGCAGTTTCGCAGGGATTCGGAATGAAGCTTTCTTT.

In its sample, this clonotype was seen many times. J is TRBJ1-6 and V is TRBV2, with a tentative D call TRBD1 (6 bases). Germline V CDR1 and CDR2: SNHLY, FYNNEI. Trimming cost V 4 bases and J 9 bases, with 13 bases left between them. The CDR3 length is 14 residues. The CDR3 here is CASSAQGQFSPLHF. CDR3 sequence (DNA): TGTGCCAGCAGTGCCCAAGGACAGTTTTCACCCCTCCACTTT.

This clonotype was picked up many times. In DNA, the CDR3 is TGCAGTGCGGTGGAGGGAGGGTACAATGAGCAGTTCTTC. Translated: CSAVEGGYNEQFF. This chain links TRBV20-1 with TRBJ2-1, with 7 bases that match TRBD2. The V segment lost 6 bases and the J segment 4 bases; nucleotides outside the gene matches: 6. The CDR3 loop spans 13 amino acids. CDR1 is DFQATT, CDR2 SNEGSKA, per germline (reference sequence).

At least ten counts were recorded for this clonotype. The rearrangement uses TRBV12-3 or TRBV12-4 and TRBJ1-2; 7 positions match TRBD1. Trimming at V came to 1 base and at J to 9 bases, leaving 5 bases not matched to a gene. The CDR3 spans 13 residues. Here the CDR3 reads CASSLGGQARYTF. CDR3 in DNA: TGTGCCAGCAGTTTAGGCGGACAGGCGCGCTACACCTTC.

In this sample, this clonotype turned up a few times. The rearrangement joins TRBV4-1 to TRBJ2-7; D possibly corresponds to TRBD2 (5 bases). Trimming removed 1 base at V and 4 bases at J, with 14 bases between. Per germline, CDR1 MGHRA and CDR2 YSYEKL. This CDR3 region has 15 residues. The CDR3 DNA reads as TGCGCCAGCAGCCAAGTGGGCAGGCGGGCTTACGAGCAGTACTTC. It yields the protein CASSQVGRRAYEQYF.

This clonotype was recorded many times. The gene calls are TRBV24-1 and TRBJ1-1, with D hard to call. Germline V CDR1 and CDR2: KGHDR, SFDVKD. V dropped 9 bases and J dropped 4 bases, with 8 bases sitting between them. This CDR3 is built from 11 residues. The CDR3 here is CATGRGTEAFF. CDR3 bases: TGTGCCACCGGTCGGGGCACTGAAGCTTTCTTT.

This clonotype was seen many times. The chain uses TRBV20-1 and TRBJ1-1; 10 nucleotides agree with TRBD1. This CDR3 has 15 amino acids. Losses at the gene ends were 5 bases for V and 2 bases for J; bases not matched to a gene: 8. Looked up from germline, CDR1 is DFQATT and CDR2 is SNEGSKA (reference sequence). The CDR3 sequence: CSAFARTGGNTEAFF. The CDR3 coding sequence is TGCAGTGCTTTCGCCCGGACAGGGGGAAACACTGAAGCTTTCTTT.

The chain uses TRBV3-1 and TRBJ1-1; 11 nucleotides align to TRBD1. The CDR3 is made up of 15 amino acids. Germline-derived CDR1 and CDR2 are LGHDT and YNNKEL (reference sequence). V shed 4 bases, J shed 11 bases, and the junction held 12 bases outside the gene matches. The CDR3 here is CASSLRDRGFSLAFF. In nucleotides, the CDR3 is TGTGCCAGCAGCCTCAGGGACAGGGGGTTCTCGTTGGCTTTCTTT. Combining the CDR3 with reference TRBV3-1 and TRBJ1-1 gives the whole variable domain DTAVSQTPKYLVTQMGNDKSIKCEQNLGHDTMYWYKQDSKKFLKIMFSYNNKELIINETVPNRFSPKSPDKAHLNLHINSLELGDSAVYFCASSLRDRGFSLAFFGQGTRLTVV.

This chain uses TRBV27 with TRBJ1-3; 9 bases are shared with TRBD1. Germline CDR1 MNHEY, CDR2 SMNVEV (reference sequence). The V gene end was trimmed by 5 bases and the J gene end by 0 bases; junction bases not matched to a gene: 11. This CDR3 is built from 18 residues. DNA for the CDR3: TGTGCCAGCAGTAACCGGTGGGACAGGGAATTCTCTGGAAACACCATATATTTT. It encodes CASSNRWDREFSGNTIYF.

This clonotype showed up many times. The chain couples TRBV2 to TRBJ2-1, with D hard to call. CDR3 size: 11 residues. V was trimmed by 7 bases and J by 8 bases, leaving 9 bases between them. Germline CDR1 is SNHLY and CDR2 is FYNNEI. Written as DNA, the CDR3 is TGTGCCAGCACCCCGCCCCATGAGCAGTTCTTC. Translation gives CASTPPHEQFF.

The rearrangement links TRBV30 to TRBJ1-1; perhaps TRBD1 as D (5 bases). Deletions cut 0 bases from V and 6 bases from J, with 20 bases between. CDR1 is GTSNPN, CDR2 SVGIG, per germline (reference sequence). The CDR3 is 16 residues long. The CDR3 spells CAWSVKFGTKGSEAFF. The CDR3 bases are TGTGCCTGGAGTGTAAAGTTCGGGACTAAGGGGTCTGAAGCTTTCTTT.

This clonotype was seen more than once but under ten times. The CDR3, as DNA: TGTGCCAGCAGCCCCCGACAGGGGGGCGACGAGCAGTACTTC. Its protein is CASSPRQGGDEQYF. The chain has TRBV5-5 and TRBJ2-7; TRBD1 agrees at 9 bases. The V gene's germline CDR1 is SGHKS and CDR2 YYEKEE (reference sequence). The CDR3 is 14 amino acids. V lost 4 bases to trimming and J lost 5 bases; unmatched junction nucleotides: 7.

To note about this clonotype: A read error is likely, as this CDR3 ends without the conserved phenylalanine or tryptophan. The J gene is TRBJ2-4, the V gene TRBV27, with D unclear. The CDR3 loop spans 15 amino acids. V was trimmed by 1 base and J by 2 bases, leaving 9 bases between them. The germline V gene encodes CDR1 MNHEY and CDR2 SMNVEV (reference sequence). The CDR3 is CASSLYQHSKNIQYS. The CDR3, as DNA: TGTGCCAGCAGTTTATACCAACACTCCAAAAACATTCAGTACTCC.

The chain employs TRBV18 and TRBJ2-5, with TRBD1 identical over 9 bases. The CDR3 consists of 16 residues. V was pared by 0 bases and J by 0 bases, with 2 bases of the junction left unmatched. Germline V gives CDR1 KGHSH, CDR2 LQKENI. The CDR3 DNA reads as TGTGCCAGCTCACCACCGGGGACAGGGCACCAAGAGACCCAGTACTTC. Amino acid sequence: CASSPPGTGHQETQYF. The complete variable domain, with remaining parts taken from reference TRBV18 and TRBJ2-5, reads NAGVMQNPRHLVRRRGQEARLRCSPMKGHSHVYWYRQLPEEGLKFMVYLQKENIIDESGMPKERFSAEFPKEGPSILRIQQVVRGDSAAYFCASSPPGTGHQETQYFGPGTRLLVL.

This chain joins TRBV27 and TRBJ2-6; D not certain. Trimming shortened V by 4 bases and J by 4 bases, and 20 bases separated the two germline ends. The CDR3 sequence is 18 residues long. The germline gives CDR1 MNHEY, CDR2 SMNVEV (reference sequence). This chain's CDR3 is CASSSRFDGRQGANVLTF. The CDR3 nucleotides are TGTGCCAGCAGTTCCCGGTTCGACGGAAGGCAGGGGGCCAACGTCCTGACTTTC. Using reference TRBV27 and TRBJ2-6 for the parts outside the CDR3, the full variable domain is EAQVTQNPRYLITVTGKKLTVTCSQNMNHEYMSWYRQDPGLGLRQIYYSMNVEVTDKGDVPEGYKVSRKEKRNFPLILESPSPNQTSLYFCASSSRFDGRQGANVLTFGAGSRLTVL.